The 4 T cell receptor beta chains below were found in one sample sequenced in a study of blood T cells in healthy people across ages (dated by TCRdb to about 2015). The library was obtained by 5' RACE. The reads were generated on an Illumina HiSeq 2500. A second roughly 6 to 12 cycle PCR used a sample-barcoded 5' primer and a J-beta primer mix. TCRdb reworked the public reads: Q25 trimming with fastp, MiXCR clone assembly, productive beta chains retained. Each record represents a unique CDR3 protein, reported with the most common genes and DNA among its rows. The sample has some 1 million distinct CDR3 sequences on record, roughly 45% of them singletons. Together, the top ten hold around 18% of the sample. Sequencing input: blood. These receptor sequences come from a woman aged 55-75 years in good health.

The chain is built from TRBV5-1 and TRBJ2-1, with 14 bases fitting TRBD2. The trim removed 7 bases at V and 9 bases at J, leaving 12 bases unmatched. Germline values: CDR1 SGHRS, CDR2 YFSETQ. The CDR3 contains 16 residues. The CDR3 coding sequence is TGCGCCAGCCGGCTACAAGGGACTAGCGGGAGAGGTGAGCAGTTCTTC. This gives the protein CASRLQGTSGRGEQFF.

V gene TRBV9 combines with J gene TRBJ2-1, with D possibly matching TRBD2 (5 bases). The CDR3 has 12 amino acids. V lost 0 bases and J 7 bases, leaving 5 bases between the germline ends. Germline lookup yields CDR1 SGDLS and CDR2 YYNGEE. CDR3 DNA: TGTGCCAGCAGCGTAGAGCGGAATGAGCAGTTCTTC. Encoded protein: CASSVERNEQFF.

This clonotype was counted once. The chain employs TRBV20-1 and TRBJ2-5; TRBD2 is a possible D gene (6 bases). Germline CDR1 DFQATT, CDR2 SNEGSKA (reference sequence). V was pared by 5 bases and J by 10 bases, with 14 bases between. This CDR3 spans 11 amino acids. CDR3 DNA: TGCAGTGCTCCGCGGGACGCACTCCAGTACTTC. Translated: CSAPRDALQYF.

V is TRBV29-1 and J is TRBJ2-1; TRBD2 aligns across 9 bases. The CDR3 length is 14 residues. CDR1 and CDR2 (germline): SQVTM, ANQGSEA. The junction had 18 bases not matched to a gene; V was cut back by 8 bases and J by 13 bases. The CDR3 DNA reads as TGCAGCCCCGGGGTAGCGGGAGATAATAAGTTCCAGTTCTTC. This translates into CSPGVAGDNKFQFF.